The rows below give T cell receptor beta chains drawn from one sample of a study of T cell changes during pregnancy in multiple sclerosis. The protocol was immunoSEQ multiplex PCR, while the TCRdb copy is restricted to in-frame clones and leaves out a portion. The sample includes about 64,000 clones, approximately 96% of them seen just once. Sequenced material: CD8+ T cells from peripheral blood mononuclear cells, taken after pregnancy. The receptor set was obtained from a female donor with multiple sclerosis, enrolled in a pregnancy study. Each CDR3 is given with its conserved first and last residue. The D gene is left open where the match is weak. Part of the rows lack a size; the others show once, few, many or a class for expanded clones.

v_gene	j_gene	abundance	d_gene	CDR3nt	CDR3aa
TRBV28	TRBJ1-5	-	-	TGTGCCAGCAGTTTAAGAGGAACATATCAGCCCCAGCATTTT	CASSLRGTYQPQHF
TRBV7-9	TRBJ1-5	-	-	TGTGCCAGCAGCTTTTTAGGGGCGCATCAGCCCCAGCATTTT	CASSFLGAHQPQHF
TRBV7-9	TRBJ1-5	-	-	TGTGCCAGCAGCCAAGGGGATTTCAGCAATCAGCCCCAGCATTTT	CASSQGDFSNQPQHF
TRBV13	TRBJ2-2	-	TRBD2	TGTGCCAGCAGCTATCTAGCGGGAACCGCCGGGGAGCTGTTTTTT	CASSYLAGTAGELFF
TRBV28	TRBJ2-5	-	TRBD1	TGTGCCAGCAGTTTACCCGGGACAGGGGTCTGGCTGGAGACCCAGTACTTC	CASSLPGTGVWLETQYF
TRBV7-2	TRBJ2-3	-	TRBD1	TGTGCCAGCAGCTTATTGGGACAGGGCTTCGATACGCAGTATTTT	CASSLLGQGFDTQYF
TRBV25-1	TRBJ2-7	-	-	TGTGCCAGCAGTGCTTTTGAACAGGGAGACTACGAGCAGTACTTC	CASSAFEQGDYEQYF
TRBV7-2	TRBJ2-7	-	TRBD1	TGTGCCAGCAGCAGGAACAGGGGGTACTACTACGAGCAGTACTTC	CASSRNRGYYYEQYF
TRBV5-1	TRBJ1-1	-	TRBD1	TGCGCCAGCAGCTCGACAGGGATGGGCACTGAAGCTTTCTTT	CASSSTGMGTEAFF
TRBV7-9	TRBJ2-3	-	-	TGTGCCAGCAGCTTACCCAGACCGGAGGCGCAGTATTTT	CASSLPRPEAQYF
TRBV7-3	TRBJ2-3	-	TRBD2	TGTGCCAGCAGCGTTAGCGGGAGTCCGACAGATACGCAGTATTTT	CASSVSGSPTDTQYF
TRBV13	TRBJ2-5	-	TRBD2	TGTGCCAGCAGCTCGGAGGGGACTAGCGGGACCCAAGAGACCCAGTACTTC	CASSSEGTSGTQETQYF
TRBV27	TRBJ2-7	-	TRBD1	TGTGCCAGCAGTGCGGGACAGGGGCTGTACGAGCAGTACTTC	CASSAGQGLYEQYF
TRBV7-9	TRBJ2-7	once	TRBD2	TGTGCCAGCAGCCTGGGGGGACTAGGGGCCTACGAGCAGTACTTC	CASSLGGLGAYEQYF
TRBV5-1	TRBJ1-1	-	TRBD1	TGCGCCAGCAGCTTGGGTCAGGGGGCGACTGAAGCTTTCTTT	CASSLGQGATEAFF
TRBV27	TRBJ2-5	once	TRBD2	TGTGCCAGCAGTTTATCGTGGGGGGGTGAGACCCAGTACTTC	CASSLSWGGETQYF
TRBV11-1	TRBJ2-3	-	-	TGTGCCAGCAGCCCCCAGACTGGCGGGGCCACAGATACGCAGTATTTT	CASSPQTGGATDTQYF
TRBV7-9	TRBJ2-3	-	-	TGTGCCAGCAGCCCCCTGGGCGGGACCACAGATACGCAGTATTTT	CASSPLGGTTDTQYF
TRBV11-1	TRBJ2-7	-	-	TGTGCCAGCAGCTTCGGTCAGGTGACCTACGAGCAGTACTTC	CASSFGQVTYEQYF
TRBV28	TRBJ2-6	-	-	TGTGCCAGCAGTTTAACCGGCTCTGGGGCCAACGTCCTGACTTTC	CASSLTGSGANVLTF
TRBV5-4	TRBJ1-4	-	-	TGTGCCAGCAGCTTGGCCGGGGAGGGAAGGCTGTTTTTT	CASSLAGEGRLFF
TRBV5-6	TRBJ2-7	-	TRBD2	TGTGCCAGCAGCTTAGGACTAGCGGTGTACGAGCAGTACTTC	CASSLGLAVYEQYF
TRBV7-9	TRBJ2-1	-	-	TGTGCCAGCAGCTTAGCTGGGGCTAACTCCTACAATGAGCAGTTCTTC	CASSLAGANSYNEQFF
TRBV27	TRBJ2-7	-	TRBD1	TGTGCCAGCAGTTTGGCAGGACAGGGGGGCTCCTACGAGCAGTACTTC	CASSLAGQGGSYEQYF
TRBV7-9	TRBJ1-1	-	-	TGTGCCAGCCGGCCAGGAATTCAGAACACTGAAGCTTTCTTT	CASRPGIQNTEAFF
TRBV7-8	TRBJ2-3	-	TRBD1	TGTGCCAGCAGCTTCAGGGGGCCTCCCTCTAGCACAGATACGCAGTATTTT	CASSFRGPPSSTDTQYF
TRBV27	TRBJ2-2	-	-	TGTGCCAGCAGTTTGGGGGGAACCGGGGAGCTGTTTTTT	CASSLGGTGELFF
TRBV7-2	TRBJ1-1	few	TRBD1	TGTGCCAGCAGCTTCAGGGGGGAGAACACTGAAGCTTTCTTT	CASSFRGENTEAFF
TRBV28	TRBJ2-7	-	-	TGTGCCAGCAGTTCCCCCAGGAAGAGCTCCTACGAGCAGTACTTC	CASSSPRKSSYEQYF
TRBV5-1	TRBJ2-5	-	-	TGCGCCAGCAGCTTGGATGGAGTGAGCCAAGAGACCCAGTACTTC	CASSLDGVSQETQYF
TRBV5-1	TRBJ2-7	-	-	TGCGCCAGCAGCTTCCCGGACAACTCCTACGAGCAGTACTTC	CASSFPDNSYEQYF
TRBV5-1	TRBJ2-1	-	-	TGCGCCAGCAGCTTGGGTCGGGGTAATGAGCAGCTCTTC	CASSLGRGNEQLF
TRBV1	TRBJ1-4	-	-	TGCACCAGCAGCCAGAGGAGGGCTGGTGAAAAACTGTTTTTT	CTSSQRRAGEKLFF
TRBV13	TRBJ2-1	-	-	TGTGCCAGCAGCTTGGAGAATCACCCCTACAATGAGCAGTTCTTC	CASSLENHPYNEQFF
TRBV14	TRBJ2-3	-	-	TGTGCCAGCAGCCTTCTAATCGGGGATACGCAGTATTTT	CASSLLIGDTQYF
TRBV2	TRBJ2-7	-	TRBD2	TGTGCCAGCAGTGATAGGTCTAGCGGGGACTACGAGCAGTACTTC	CASSDRSSGDYEQYF
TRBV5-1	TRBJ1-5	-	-	TGCGCCAGCAGCCCGTCGGGGTCGAGCAATCAGCCCCAGCATTTT	CASSPSGSSNQPQHF
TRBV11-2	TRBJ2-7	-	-	TGTGCCAGCAGCTTCTCCGGGAGCTACGAGCAGTACTTC	CASSFSGSYEQYF
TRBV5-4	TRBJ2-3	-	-	TGTGCCAGCAGCTTGGCGGGAGATACGCAGTATTTT	CASSLAGDTQYF
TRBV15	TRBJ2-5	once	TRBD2	TGTGCCACCAGCAGAGCAGTAGCGGGAGGAGCAGAGACCCAGTACTTC	CATSRAVAGGAETQYF
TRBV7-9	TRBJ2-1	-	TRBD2	TGTGCCAGCAGCCCGGGCTCACTAGCGGGAGCCGGGGAGCAGTTCTTC	CASSPGSLAGAGEQFF
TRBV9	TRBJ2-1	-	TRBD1	TGTGCCAGCAGCCGACAGGGGGCAGGCGGCGAGCAGTTCTTC	CASSRQGAGGEQFF
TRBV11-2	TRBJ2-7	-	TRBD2	TGTGCCAGCAGCCTCTCAACCGGGGGGGGGTACGAGCAGTACTTC	CASSLSTGGGYEQYF
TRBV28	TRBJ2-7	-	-	TGTGCCAGCAATCCGGGACTTAACTACGAGCAGTACTTC	CASNPGLNYEQYF
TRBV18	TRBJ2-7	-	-	TGTGCCAGCTCACAGACAGGGATAGTAGCGGACCTCTCCTACGAGCAGTACTTC	CASSQTGIVADLSYEQYF
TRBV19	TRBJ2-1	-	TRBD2	TGTGCCAGTAGTATCTCTGCGGGAGGGAATGAGCAGTTCTTC	CASSISAGGNEQFF
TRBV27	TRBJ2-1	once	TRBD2	TGTGCCAGTCTCGACACTAGCGGGAGGGCCGAGAACTCCTACAATGAGCAGTTCTTC	CASLDTSGRAENSYNEQFF
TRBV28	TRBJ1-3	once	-	TGTGCCAGCAGTTTTTCGTGGCCTTCAGGAAACACCATATATTTT	CASSFSWPSGNTIYF
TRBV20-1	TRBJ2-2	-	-	TGCAGTGCTAGTCGGACCGGGGAGCTGTTTTTT	CSASRTGELFF
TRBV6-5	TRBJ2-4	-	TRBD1	TGTGCCAGCAGTTACTCCGGACAGGGGAAAAACATTCAGTACTTC	CASSYSGQGKNIQYF
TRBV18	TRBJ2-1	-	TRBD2	TGTGCCAGCTCACCCCGACTAGCGGGAGGCAGTTCCTACAATGAGCAGTTCTTC	CASSPRLAGGSSYNEQFF
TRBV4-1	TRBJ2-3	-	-	TGCGCCAGCAGCCACAATATGCTAGCGAGCACAGATACGCAGTATTTT	CASSHNMLASTDTQYF
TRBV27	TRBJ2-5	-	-	TGTGCCAGCAGTTTATCGTTCAGCCAAGAGACCCAGTACTTC	CASSLSFSQETQYF
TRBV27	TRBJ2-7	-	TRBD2	TGTGCCAGCAGTATGGGACTAGGAAACTACGAGCAGTACTTC	CASSMGLGNYEQYF
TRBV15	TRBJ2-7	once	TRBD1	TGTGCCACCAGCGAAGGGCTCGGGACAGGGACCTACGAGCAGTACTTC	CATSEGLGTGTYEQYF
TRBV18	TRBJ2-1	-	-	TGTGCCAGCTCGGTGACAGGCGGTAATGAGCAGTTCTTC	CASSVTGGNEQFF
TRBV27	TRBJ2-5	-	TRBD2	TGTGCCAGCAGGTTACTAGCGGGAGGAACAGAGACCCAGTACTTC	CASRLLAGGTETQYF
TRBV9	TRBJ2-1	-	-	TGTGCCAGCAGCGTAGTAGCCTCCTACAATGAGCAGTTCTTC	CASSVVASYNEQFF
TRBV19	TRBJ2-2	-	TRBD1	TGTGCCAGTAGTAGGGGGACAGGGGGGACATCCGGGGAGCTGTTTTTT	CASSRGTGGTSGELFF
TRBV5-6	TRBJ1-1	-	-	TGTGCCAGCAGCGGGCTAGGACATTCGAACACTGAAGCTTTCTTT	CASSGLGHSNTEAFF